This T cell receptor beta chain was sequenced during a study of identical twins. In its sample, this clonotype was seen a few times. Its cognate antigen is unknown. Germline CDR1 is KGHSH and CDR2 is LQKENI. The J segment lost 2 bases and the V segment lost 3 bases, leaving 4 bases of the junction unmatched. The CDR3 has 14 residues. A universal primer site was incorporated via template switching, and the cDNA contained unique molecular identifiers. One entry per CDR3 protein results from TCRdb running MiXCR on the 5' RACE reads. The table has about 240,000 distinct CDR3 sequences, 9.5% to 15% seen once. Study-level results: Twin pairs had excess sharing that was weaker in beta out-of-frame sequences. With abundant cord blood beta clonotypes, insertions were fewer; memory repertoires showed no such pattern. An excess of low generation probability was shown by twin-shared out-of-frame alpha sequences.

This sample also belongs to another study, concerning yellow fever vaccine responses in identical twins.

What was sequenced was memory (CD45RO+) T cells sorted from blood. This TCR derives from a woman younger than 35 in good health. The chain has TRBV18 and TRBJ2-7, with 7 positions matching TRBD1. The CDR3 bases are TGTGCCAGCTCACCGAGGGACAGAACCTACGAGCAGTACTTC. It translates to CASSPRDRTYEQYF.